Listed below are T cell receptor beta chains from one sample, sequenced in a study of CD8 T cells in ankylosing spondylitis. TCRdb re-called the 5' RACE reads through MiXCR, storing one row per CDR3 protein. Among 200,000 to 250,000 distinct CDR3 sequences listed, approximately 11% were seen once. Sequences were obtained from blood, either unsorted or a sorted T cell fraction (not recorded which). The source is a male donor with ankylosing spondylitis or in good health (not recorded which). CDR3s include the opening cysteine and the closing phenylalanine or tryptophan. D genes are given only for firm matches. Only some rows state a clone size, as once, few, many or a class for expanded clones.

>TRBV5-1|.|TRBJ2-6|many|17
TGCGCCAGCAGCCAGGACGTCCTACAGGCCGGGGCCAACGTCCTGACTTTC
CASSQDVLQAGANVLTF
>TRBV10-2|.|TRBJ1-3|many|15
TGCGCCAGCAGTGTTGGCACCGTCTCTGGAAACACCATATATTTT
CASSVGTVSGNTIYF
>TRBV7-3|.|TRBJ2-6|.|17
TGTGCCAGCAGCCTATCGGCCCCGGGGTCCGGGGCCAACGTCCTGACTTTC
CASSLSAPGSGANVLTF
>TRBV20-1|TRBD2|TRBJ2-2|many|17
TGCAGTGCTAGAGATAATCAGGCTAGCGGGGGCACCGGGGAGCTGTTTTTT
CSARDNQASGGTGELFF
>TRBV10-3|.|TRBJ1-2|many|16
TGTGCCATCAGGGACGGACTTACCTCGGGGAACTATGGCTACACCTTC
CAIRDGLTSGNYGYTF
>TRBV7-9|.|TRBJ2-3|few|13
TGTGCCAGCAGCCCCCCGGGTGTGGATACGCAGTATTTT
CASSPPGVDTQYF
>TRBV6-5|.|TRBJ2-5|many|17
TGTGCCAGCAGTTACCCATCAGTGCAGCCGATACAAGAGACCCAGTACTTC
CASSYPSVQPIQETQYF
>TRBV15|TRBD2|TRBJ2-1|many|16
TGTGCCACCAGCAGAGATCTAGCGGGGGGGTACAATGAGCAGTTCTTC
CATSRDLAGGYNEQFF
>TRBV20-1|.|TRBJ2-7|many|11
TGCAGTGCTATACTTACCTACGAGCAGTACTTC
CSAILTYEQYF
>TRBV28|.|TRBJ2-7|few|14
TGTGCCAGCAGTTTAAGGGGGTTCTCCTACGAGCAGTACTTC
CASSLRGFSYEQYF
>TRBV5-1|.|TRBJ2-5|few|16
TGCGCCAGCAGTCACAAAGTAGGGGGGAGTGCGGAGACCCAGTACTTC
CASSHKVGGSAETQYF
>TRBV20-1|TRBD2|TRBJ2-6|few|18
TGCAGTGCCTCGAAGCAGGTAGCGGGAGTTGCGGGGGCCAACGTCCTGACTTTC
CSASKQVAGVAGANVLTF
>TRBV2|TRBD2|TRBJ2-1|few|15
TGTGCCAGCAGCGAGGGACTAGCGGCCTACAATGAGCAGTTCTTC
CASSEGLAAYNEQFF
>TRBV7-2|.|TRBJ2-2|many|14
TGTGCCAGCACAAAGGGGGGGGCTGGCGGGGAGCTGTTTTTT
CASTKGGAGGELFF
>TRBV5-1|.|TRBJ2-1|.|15
TGCCCCAGCAGCTCAGGTCTGAGCTCCTACAATGAGCAGTTCTTC
CPSSSGLSSYNEQFF
>TRBV5-1|TRBD2|TRBJ2-3|many|14
TGCGCCAGCACACGGAGCGGGGGGGCCTTTTCGCAGTATTTT
CASTRSGGAFSQYF
>TRBV18|.|TRBJ2-7|many|14
TGTGCCAGCTCATTGGACCAGGGATACTACGAGCAGTACTTC
CASSLDQGYYEQYF
>TRBV6-1|TRBD1|TRBJ2-2|once|15
TGTGCCAGCAGTATCGGACAGGGGACCACCGGGGAGCTGTTTTTT
CASSIGQGTTGELFF
>TRBV30|.|TRBJ1-1|few|14
TGTGCCTGGGGAACAGACCCCGCATCCACTGAAGCTTTCTTT
CAWGTDPASTEAFF
>TRBV29-1|.|TRBJ1-1|many|13
TGCAGCGCCCTCGATGGCAGGGGTATTGGTGCTTTCTTT
CSALDGRGIGAFF
>TRBV5-1|TRBD2|TRBJ2-5|.|16
TGCGCCAGCAGCTTGGCCACTAGCGGGGCTCAAGAGACCCAGTACTTC
CASSLATSGAQETQYF
>TRBV12-3/TRBV12-4|.|TRBJ1-5|.|16
TGTGCCAGCAGTTCCTATCCGGGTTCTAGCAATCAGCCCCAGCATTTT
CASSSYPGSSNQPQHF
>TRBV29-1|TRBD2|TRBJ2-1|few|15
TGCAGCGGAGGACTAGCGGGAGGGAGGTACAATGAGCAGTTCTTC
CSGGLAGGRYNEQFF
>TRBV5-1|TRBD2|TRBJ2-5|.|15
TGCGCCAGCAACTTGGCGCCTAGCGGGCAAGAGACCCAGTACTTC
CASNLAPSGQETQYF
>TRBV4-2|TRBD2|TRBJ2-7|many|18
TGTGCCAGCAGCCCCCTCGATATGTCTAGCGGGGGTTCCGACGAGCAGTACTTC
CASSPLDMSSGGSDEQYF
>TRBV5-8|.|TRBJ2-1|many|11
TGTGCCAGCAGCTTCATAAATGAGCAGTTCTTC
CASSFINEQFF
>TRBV2|TRBD2|TRBJ2-1|.|13
TGTGCCAACAGTGGAAACGGACTAGCGGGGGCCCTTTTC
CANSGNGLAGALF
>TRBV10-3|.|TRBJ2-3|many|16
TGTGCCATCAGTGAGTCAGGGGCAGGGATCACGGATACGCAGTATTTT
CAISESGAGITDTQYF
>TRBV7-8|TRBD2|TRBJ2-1|many|15
TGTGCCAGCAGCTTAGAGACTAGCGGGGTTAATGAGCAGTTCTTC
CASSLETSGVNEQFF
>TRBV6-5|TRBD2|TRBJ2-5|many|18
TGTGCCAGCAGTTACAACCCTAGCGGGAGCTCCATTCAAGAGACCCAGTACTTC
CASSYNPSGSSIQETQYF
>TRBV7-2|TRBD2|TRBJ2-1|.|15
TGTGCCAGCAGCCAACCCGGGGCGGGGGGCCGTGAGCAGTTCTTC
CASSQPGAGGREQFF
>TRBV3-1|.|TRBJ2-1|.|15
TGTGCCAGCAGCCAAGGTACCGCCAGGGGCGATGAGCAGTTCTTC
CASSQGTARGDEQFF
>TRBV5-1|TRBD1|TRBJ2-3|many|16
TGCGCCAGCAGCTTGGTCAGGGACAGGGAAACAGATACGCAGTATTTT
CASSLVRDRETDTQYF